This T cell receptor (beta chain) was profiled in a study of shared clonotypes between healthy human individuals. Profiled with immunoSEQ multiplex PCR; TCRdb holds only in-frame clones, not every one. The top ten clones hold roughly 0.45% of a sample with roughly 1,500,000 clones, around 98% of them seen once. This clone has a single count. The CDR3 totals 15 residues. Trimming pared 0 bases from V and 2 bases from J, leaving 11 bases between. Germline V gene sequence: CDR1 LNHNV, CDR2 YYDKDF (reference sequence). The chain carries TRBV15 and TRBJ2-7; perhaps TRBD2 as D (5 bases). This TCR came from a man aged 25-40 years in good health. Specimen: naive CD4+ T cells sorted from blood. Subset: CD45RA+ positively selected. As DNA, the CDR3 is TGTGCCACCAGCAGAGAAGCACTAGAAACCTACGAGCAGTACTTC. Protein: CATSREALETYEQYF.